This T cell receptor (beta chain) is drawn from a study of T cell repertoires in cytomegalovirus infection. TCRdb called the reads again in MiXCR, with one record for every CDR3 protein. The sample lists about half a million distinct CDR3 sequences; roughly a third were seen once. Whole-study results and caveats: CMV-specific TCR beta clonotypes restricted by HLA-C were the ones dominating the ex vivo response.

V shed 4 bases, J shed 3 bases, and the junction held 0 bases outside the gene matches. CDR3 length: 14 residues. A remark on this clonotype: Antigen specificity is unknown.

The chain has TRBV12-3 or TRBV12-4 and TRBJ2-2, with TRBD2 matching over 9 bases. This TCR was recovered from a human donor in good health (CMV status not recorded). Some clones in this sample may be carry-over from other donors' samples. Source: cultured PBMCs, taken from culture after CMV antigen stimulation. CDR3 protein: CASSSSGDTGELFF. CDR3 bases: TGTGCCAGCAGTTCTAGCGGGGACACCGGGGAGCTGTTTTTT.